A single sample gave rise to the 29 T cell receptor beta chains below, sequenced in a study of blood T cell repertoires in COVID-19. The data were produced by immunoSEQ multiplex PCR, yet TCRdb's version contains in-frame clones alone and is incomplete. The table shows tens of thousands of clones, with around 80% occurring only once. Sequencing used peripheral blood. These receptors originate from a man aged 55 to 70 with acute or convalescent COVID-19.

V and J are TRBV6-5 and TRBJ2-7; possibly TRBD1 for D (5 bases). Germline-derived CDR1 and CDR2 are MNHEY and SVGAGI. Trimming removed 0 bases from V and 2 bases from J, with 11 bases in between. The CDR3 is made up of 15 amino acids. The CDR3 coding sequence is TGTGCCAGCAGTTACTCGATGGCAGGGACCTACGAGCAGTACTTC. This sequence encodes CASSYSMAGTYEQYF.

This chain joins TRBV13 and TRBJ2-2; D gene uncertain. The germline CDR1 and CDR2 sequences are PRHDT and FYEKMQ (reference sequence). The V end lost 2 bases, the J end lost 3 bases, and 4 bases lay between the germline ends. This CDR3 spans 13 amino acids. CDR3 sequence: CASSLSYTGELFF. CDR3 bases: TGTGCCAGCAGCTTATCATACACCGGGGAGCTGTTTTTT.

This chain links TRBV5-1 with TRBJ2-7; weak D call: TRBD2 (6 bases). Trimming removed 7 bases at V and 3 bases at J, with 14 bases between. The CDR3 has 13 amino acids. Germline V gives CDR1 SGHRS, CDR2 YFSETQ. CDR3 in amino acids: CASGRGGYYEQYF. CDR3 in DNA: TGCGCCAGCGGGCGGGGCGGATACTACGAGCAGTACTTC.

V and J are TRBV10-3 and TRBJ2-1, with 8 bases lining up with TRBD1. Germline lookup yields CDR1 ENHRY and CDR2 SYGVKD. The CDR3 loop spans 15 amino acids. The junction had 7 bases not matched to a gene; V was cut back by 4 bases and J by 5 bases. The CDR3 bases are TGTGCCATCAGTGCCCCAGGGGGCGCCGACAATGAGCAGTTCTTC. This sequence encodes CAISAPGGADNEQFF.

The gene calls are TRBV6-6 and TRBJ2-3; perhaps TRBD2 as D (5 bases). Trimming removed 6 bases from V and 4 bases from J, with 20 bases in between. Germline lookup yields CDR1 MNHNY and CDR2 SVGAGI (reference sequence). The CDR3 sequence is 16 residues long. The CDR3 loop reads CASSWFGSGVADTQYF. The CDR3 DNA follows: TGTGCCAGCAGCTGGTTTGGGAGCGGAGTTGCAGATACGCAGTATTTT.

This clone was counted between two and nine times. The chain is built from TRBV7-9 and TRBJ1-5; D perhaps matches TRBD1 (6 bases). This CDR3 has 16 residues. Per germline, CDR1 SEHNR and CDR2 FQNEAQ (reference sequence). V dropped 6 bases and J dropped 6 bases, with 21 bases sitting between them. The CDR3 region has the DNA TGTGCCAGCAGAACCGGGAGGAGCAGGGGCCTTCAGCCCCAGCATTTT. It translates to CASRTGRSRGLQPQHF. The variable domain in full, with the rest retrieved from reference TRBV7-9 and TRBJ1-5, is DTGVSQNPRHKITKRGQNVTFRCDPISEHNRLYWYRQTLGQGPEFLTYFQNEAQLEKSRLLSDRFSAERPKGSFSTLEIQRTEQGDSAMYLCASRTGRSRGLQPQHFGDGTRLSIL.

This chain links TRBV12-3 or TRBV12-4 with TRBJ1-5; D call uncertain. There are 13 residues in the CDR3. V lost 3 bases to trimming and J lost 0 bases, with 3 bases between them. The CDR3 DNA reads TGTGCCAGCAGTTTGAGTAGCAATCAGCCCCAGCATTTT. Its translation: CASSLSSNQPQHF.

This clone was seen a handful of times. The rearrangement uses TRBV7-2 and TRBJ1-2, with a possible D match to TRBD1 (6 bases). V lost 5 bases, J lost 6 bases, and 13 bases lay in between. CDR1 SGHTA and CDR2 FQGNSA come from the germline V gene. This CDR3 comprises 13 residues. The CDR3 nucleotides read TGTGCCAGCAGCCCACAAGGGGGGGATGGCTACACCTTC. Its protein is CASSPQGGDGYTF.

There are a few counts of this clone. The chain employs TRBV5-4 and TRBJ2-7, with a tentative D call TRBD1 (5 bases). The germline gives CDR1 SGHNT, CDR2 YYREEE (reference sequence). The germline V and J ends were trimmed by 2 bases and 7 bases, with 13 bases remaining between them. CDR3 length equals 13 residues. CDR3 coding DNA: TGTGCCAGCAGCTTAATGGCCCAGGGAGAGCAGTACTTC. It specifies CASSLMAQGEQYF.

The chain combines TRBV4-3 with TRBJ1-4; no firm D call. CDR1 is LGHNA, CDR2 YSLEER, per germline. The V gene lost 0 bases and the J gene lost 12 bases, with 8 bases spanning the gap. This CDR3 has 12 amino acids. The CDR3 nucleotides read TGCGCCAGCAGCCAAGAGAATTCGGAACTGTTTTTT. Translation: CASSQENSELFF.

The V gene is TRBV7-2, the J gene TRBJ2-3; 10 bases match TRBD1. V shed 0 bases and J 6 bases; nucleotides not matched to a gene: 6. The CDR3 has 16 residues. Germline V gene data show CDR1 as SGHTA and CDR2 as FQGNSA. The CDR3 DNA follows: TGTGCCAGCAGCTTAGCTCCGGGGACAGGGGCGGATACGCAGTATTTT. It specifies CASSLAPGTGADTQYF.

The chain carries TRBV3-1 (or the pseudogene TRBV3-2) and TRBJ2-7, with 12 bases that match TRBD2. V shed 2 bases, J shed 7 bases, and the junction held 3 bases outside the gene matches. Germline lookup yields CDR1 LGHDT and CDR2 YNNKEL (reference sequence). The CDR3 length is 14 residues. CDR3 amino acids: CASSQQTSGGEQYF. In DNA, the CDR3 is TGTGCCAGCAGCCAACAGACTAGCGGGGGTGAGCAGTACTTC.

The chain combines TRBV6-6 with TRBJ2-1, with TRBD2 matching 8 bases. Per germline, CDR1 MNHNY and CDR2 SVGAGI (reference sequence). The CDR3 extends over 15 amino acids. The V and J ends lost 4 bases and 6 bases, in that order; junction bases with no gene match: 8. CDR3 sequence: CASSSLSGRGNEQFF. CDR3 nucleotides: TGTGCCAGCAGTTCCCTCTCCGGGAGGGGCAATGAGCAGTTCTTC.

In DNA form, the CDR3 reads TGCGCCAGCAGCCTGCAGGGGGCTCCTGGGGCCAACGTCCTGACTTTC. The encoded protein is CASSLQGAPGANVLTF. The rearrangement joins TRBV5-1 to TRBJ2-6; 8 bases are a match to TRBD1. The CDR3 contains 16 residues. V lost 4 bases, J lost 2 bases, and 5 bases stayed unmatched. Germline loops: CDR1 SGHRS, CDR2 YFSETQ.

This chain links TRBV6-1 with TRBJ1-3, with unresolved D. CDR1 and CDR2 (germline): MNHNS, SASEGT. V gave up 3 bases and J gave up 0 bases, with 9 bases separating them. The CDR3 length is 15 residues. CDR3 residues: CASSDDIHSGNTIYF. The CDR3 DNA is TGTGCCAGCAGTGATGACATACACTCTGGAAACACCATATATTTT.

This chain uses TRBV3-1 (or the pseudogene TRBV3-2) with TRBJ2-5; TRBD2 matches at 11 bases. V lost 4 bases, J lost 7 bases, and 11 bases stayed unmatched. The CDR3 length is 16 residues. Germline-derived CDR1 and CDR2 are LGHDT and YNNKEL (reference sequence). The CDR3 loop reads CASSRTSGRSPGTQYF. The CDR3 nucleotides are TGTGCCAGCAGCCGGACTAGCGGGCGTTCGCCAGGGACCCAGTACTTC.

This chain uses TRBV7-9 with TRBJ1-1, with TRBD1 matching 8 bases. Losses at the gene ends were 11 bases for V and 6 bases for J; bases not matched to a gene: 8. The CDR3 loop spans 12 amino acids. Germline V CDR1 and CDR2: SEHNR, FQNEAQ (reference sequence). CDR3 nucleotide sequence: TGTGCCGGAAACAGGGGGGACGCTGAAGCTTTCTTT. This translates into CAGNRGDAEAFF.

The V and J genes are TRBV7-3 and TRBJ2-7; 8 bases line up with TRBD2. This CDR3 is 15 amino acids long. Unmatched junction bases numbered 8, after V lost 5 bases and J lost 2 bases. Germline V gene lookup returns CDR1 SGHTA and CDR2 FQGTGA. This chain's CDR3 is CASSPGAGATYEQYF. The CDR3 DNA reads TGTGCCAGCAGCCCCGGAGCGGGGGCAACCTACGAGCAGTACTTC.

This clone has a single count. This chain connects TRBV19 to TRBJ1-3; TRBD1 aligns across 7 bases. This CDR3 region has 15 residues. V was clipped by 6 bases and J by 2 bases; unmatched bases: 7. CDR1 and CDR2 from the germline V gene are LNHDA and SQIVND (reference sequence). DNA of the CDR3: TGTGCCAGTAGCCAACAGGGGAATCCTGGAAACACCATATATTTT. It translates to CASSQQGNPGNTIYF.

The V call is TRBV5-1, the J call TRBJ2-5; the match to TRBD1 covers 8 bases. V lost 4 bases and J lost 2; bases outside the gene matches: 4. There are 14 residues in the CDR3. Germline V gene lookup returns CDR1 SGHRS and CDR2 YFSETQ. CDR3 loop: CASSGGQAQETQYF. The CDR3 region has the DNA TGCGCCAGCAGCGGGGGACAGGCTCAAGAGACCCAGTACTTC.

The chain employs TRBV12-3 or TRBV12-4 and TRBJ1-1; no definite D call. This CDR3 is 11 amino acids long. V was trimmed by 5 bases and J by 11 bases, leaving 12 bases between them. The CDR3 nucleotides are TGTGCCAGCAGTATTAGAGAGTCGGCTTTCTTT. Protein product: CASSIRESAFF.

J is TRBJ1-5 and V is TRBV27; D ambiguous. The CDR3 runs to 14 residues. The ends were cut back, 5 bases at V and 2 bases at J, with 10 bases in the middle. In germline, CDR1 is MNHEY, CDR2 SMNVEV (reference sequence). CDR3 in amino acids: CASSRELGNQPQHF. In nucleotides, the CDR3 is TGTGCCAGCAGTCGGGAGTTGGGCAATCAGCCCCAGCATTTT.

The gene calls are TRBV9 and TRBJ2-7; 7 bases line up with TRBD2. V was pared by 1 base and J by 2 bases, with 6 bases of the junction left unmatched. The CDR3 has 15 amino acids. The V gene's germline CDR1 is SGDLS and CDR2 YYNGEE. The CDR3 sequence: CASSVSSSGAYEQYF. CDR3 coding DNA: TGTGCCAGCAGCGTATCGTCTAGCGGTGCCTACGAGCAGTACTTC.

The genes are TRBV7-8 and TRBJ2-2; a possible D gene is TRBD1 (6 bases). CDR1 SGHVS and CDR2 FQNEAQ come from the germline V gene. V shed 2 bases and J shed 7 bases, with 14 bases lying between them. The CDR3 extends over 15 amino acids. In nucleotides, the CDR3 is TGTGCCAGCAGCTTACAGGGGCGCCTCGGCGGGGAGCTGTTTTTT. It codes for CASSLQGRLGGELFF.

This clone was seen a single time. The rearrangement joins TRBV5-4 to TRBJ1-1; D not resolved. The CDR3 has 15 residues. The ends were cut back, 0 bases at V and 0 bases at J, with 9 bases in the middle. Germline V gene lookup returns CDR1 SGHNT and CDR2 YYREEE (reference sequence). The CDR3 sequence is CASSLVRTMNTEAFF. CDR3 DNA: TGTGCCAGCAGCTTGGTGAGAACGATGAACACTGAAGCTTTCTTT.

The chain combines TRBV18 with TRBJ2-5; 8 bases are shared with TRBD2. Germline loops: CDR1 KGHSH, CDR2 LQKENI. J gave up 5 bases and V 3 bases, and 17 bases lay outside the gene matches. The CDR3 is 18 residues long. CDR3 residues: CASSPLTTTAGARETQYF. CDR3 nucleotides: TGTGCCAGCTCACCCCTAACGACAACAGCGGGAGCTCGGGAGACCCAGTACTTC.

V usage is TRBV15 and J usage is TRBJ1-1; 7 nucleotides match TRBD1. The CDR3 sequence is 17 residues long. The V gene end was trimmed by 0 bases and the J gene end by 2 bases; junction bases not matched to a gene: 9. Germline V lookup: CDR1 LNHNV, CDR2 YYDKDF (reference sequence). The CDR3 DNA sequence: TGTGCCACCAGCAGAGATCGGCCAGGGGGGTTTAACACTGAAGCTTTCTTT. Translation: CATSRDRPGGFNTEAFF.

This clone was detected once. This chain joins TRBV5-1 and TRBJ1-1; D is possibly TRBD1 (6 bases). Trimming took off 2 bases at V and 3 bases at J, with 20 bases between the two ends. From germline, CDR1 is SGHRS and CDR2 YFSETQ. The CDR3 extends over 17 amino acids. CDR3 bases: TGCGCCAGCAGCTTATTCCAGGGGCCCACCCTTGACACTGAAGCTTTCTTT. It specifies CASSLFQGPTLDTEAFF.

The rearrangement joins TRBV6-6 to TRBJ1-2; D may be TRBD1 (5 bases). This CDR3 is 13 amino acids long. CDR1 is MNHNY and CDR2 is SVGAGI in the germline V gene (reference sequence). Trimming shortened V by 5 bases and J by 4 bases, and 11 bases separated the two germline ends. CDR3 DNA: TGTGCCAGCAGTCTTCGGGACTCCTATGGCTACACCTTC. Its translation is CASSLRDSYGYTF.